The 12 T cell receptor beta chains below were found in one sample sequenced in a study of T cell clonality in common variable immunodeficiency. Profiled with immunoSEQ multiplex PCR; TCRdb holds only in-frame clones, not every one. Recorded here are 35,000 to 50,000 clones, none singletons. Sequencing used peripheral blood mononuclear cells. The receptors derive from a person aged 18-70 years in good health.

In this sample, this clone turned up many times. The CDR3 DNA, read in part, is TGTGCCATCAGTCCTCAGGGACAGGGGTCCGAA. Translated, it gives CAISPQGQGSE. The whole CDR3 region reads CAISPQGQGSEAFF. The chain uses TRBV10-3 and TRBJ1-1; 10 bases are shared with TRBD1. Coverage ceases 3 residues before the CDR3 finishes, and the germline J gene fills in the end. CDR3 length: 14 amino acids. Germline V gene lookup returns CDR1 ENHRY and CDR2 SYGVKD.

This clone was recorded at least ten times. The sequenced fragment ends 3 residues before the CDR3 boundary, so the rest is inferred from the germline J gene. The chain combines TRBV5-1 with TRBJ2-3, with 9 bases aligning to TRBD2. V lost 0 bases to trimming and J lost 5 bases; unmatched junction nucleotides: 4. CDR1 and CDR2 from the germline V gene are SGHRS and YFSETQ. The CDR3 has 15 amino acids. CDR3 DNA (partial): TGCGCCAGCAGCTTGGAACTAGCGGGTGGAGATACG. The encoded protein is CASSLELAGGDT. In full, the CDR3 reads CASSLELAGGDTQYF.

This clone has a count of ten or more. Read sequence stops 3 residues before the CDR3 end, and the germline J gene provides the missing end. The gene calls are TRBV20-1 and TRBJ2-1; D possibly corresponds to TRBD1 (7 bases). The CDR3 sequence is 15 residues long. V lost 0 bases, J lost 4 bases, and 13 bases lay in between. Per germline, CDR1 DFQATT and CDR2 SNEGSKA (reference sequence). The DNA read from the CDR3 is TGCAGTGCTAGAGATTGGAGGGGGCCTTACAATGAG. This gives the protein CSARDWRGPYNE. From start to end, the CDR3 is CSARDWRGPYNEQFF.

In its sample, this clone was seen a few times. One end of the junction is discordant with germline, which a read error may explain. The read finishes 3 residues shy of the CDR3 end, and the germline J gene is used to complete it. The same CDR3 can be traced to other DNA sequences in this sample. The rearrangement uses TRBV7-2 and TRBJ1-3; 11 bases match TRBD1. From germline, CDR1 is SGHTA and CDR2 FQGNSA. This CDR3 region has 15 residues. Partial CDR3 DNA: TGTGCCAGCAGCTTCGGGACAGGGGGAGGAAACACA. Residues: CASSFGTGGGNT. The complete CDR3 reads CASSFGTGGGNTIYF.

This clone was observed at least ten times. The CDR3 end lies 3 residues beyond the end of the read and is filled in from the germline J gene. The chain links TRBV7-3 to TRBJ1-1; no definite D call. CDR1 and CDR2 (germline): SGHTA, FQGTGA. The CDR3 spans 13 residues. Trimming took off 3 bases at V and 3 bases at J, with 8 bases between the two ends. CDR3 loop: CASSFTAYTEAFF. CDR3 DNA (partial): TGTGCCAGCAGCTTTACAGCTTACACTGAA.

This clone has ten or more counts. The read finishes 3 residues shy of the CDR3 end, and the germline J gene is used to complete it. This chain joins TRBV5-1 and TRBJ1-1, with 7 bases aligning to TRBD1. CDR1 SGHRS and CDR2 YFSETQ come from the germline V gene. This CDR3 spans 17 amino acids. Unmatched junction bases numbered 12, after V lost 4 bases and J lost 0 bases. The CDR3 sequence: CASSGRDSTYMNTEAFF. The part of the CDR3 DNA that was read is TGCGCCAGCAGCGGCCGGGACAGCACCTATATGAACACTGAA.

This clone has a count of ten or more. The observed sequence ends 3 residues before the CDR3 terminus, with the missing tail filled in from the germline J gene. This chain connects TRBV20-1 to TRBJ2-1; the match to TRBD1 covers 8 bases. Per germline, CDR1 DFQATT and CDR2 SNEGSKA (reference sequence). Germline trimming cut 2 bases from V and 0 bases from J; bases unmatched to any gene: 6. This CDR3 has 16 residues. The CDR3 sequence: CSARPWTGSSYNEQFF. Partial CDR3 DNA: TGCAGTGCTAGACCGTGGACAGGGAGCTCCTACAATGAG.

This clone appeared many times. The read comes to an end 3 residues before the CDR3 does, leaving the germline J gene to fill in the end. This chain links TRBV4-2 with TRBJ2-3, with 10 bases lining up with TRBD2. The CDR3 runs 17 residues. CDR1 LGHNA and CDR2 YNFKEQ come from the germline V gene. V trimming: 0 bases; J trimming: 1 base; junction bases outside the gene matches: 4. This CDR3 reads CASSQEWGTSGTDTQYF. The part of the CDR3 DNA that was read is TGTGCCAGCAGCCAAGAGTGGGGGACTAGCGGCACAGATACG.

This clone was seen ten or more times. Sequencing ends 3 residues short of the CDR3 end; the germline J gene provides the rest. The chain recombines TRBV12-5 with TRBJ1-1, with a possible D match to TRBD1 (6 bases). Germline CDR1 is LGHNT and CDR2 is FRNRAP. Trimming removed 1 base at V and 4 bases at J, with 10 bases between. The CDR3 has 14 amino acids. The sequenced CDR3 bases are TGTGCTAGTGGTTTGGGGCAGGGGCTCACTGAA. Protein product: CASGLGQGLTE. The entire CDR3 sequence reads CASGLGQGLTEAFF.

This clone was detected many times. Read sequence stops 3 residues before the CDR3 end, and the germline J gene provides the missing end. This sequence joins TRBV30 and TRBJ2-7, with D maybe TRBD1 (6 bases). The CDR3 runs 17 residues. Germline V gene lookup returns CDR1 GTSNPN and CDR2 SVGIG (reference sequence). Between the trimmed V and J ends, which lost 0 bases and 3 bases, there was a span of 21 bases. The DNA read from the CDR3 is TGTGCCTGGAGTGTAAGGGGGTCCGGGACACACATCTACGAG. It specifies CAWSVRGSGTHIYE. The CDR3, in full, reads CAWSVRGSGTHIYEQYF. Drawing the rest from reference TRBV30 and TRBJ2-7, the complete variable domain is SQTIHQWPATLVQPVGSPLSLECTVEGTSNPNLYWYRQAAGRGLQLLFYSVGIGQISSEVPQNLSASRPQDRQFILSSKKLLLSDSGFYLCAWSVRGSGTHIYEQYFGPGTRLTVT.

This clone occurred many times. The CDR3 is cut off 3 residues early in the read; its end comes from the germline J gene. The chain couples TRBV29-1 to TRBJ1-1; tentative D call: TRBD1 (5 bases). There are 13 residues in the CDR3. Germline-derived CDR1 and CDR2 are SQVTM and ANQGSEA. V dropped 2 bases and J dropped 2 bases, with 9 bases sitting between them. The CDR3 region is CSVERGLNTEAFF. Incomplete CDR3 DNA: TGCAGCGTTGAAAGGGGCCTTAACACTGAA.

This clone was seen at least ten times. The CDR3 end lies 3 residues beyond the end of the read and is filled in from the germline J gene. This rearrangement joins TRBV5-4 to TRBJ2-2; possible D gene TRBD2, 7 bases. The CDR3 is 16 residues long. V dropped 2 bases and J dropped 7 bases, with 18 bases sitting between them. The germline CDR1 and CDR2 sequences are SGHNT and YYREEE (reference sequence). The CDR3 bases that were read are TGTGCCAGCAGCTTTGGAGGGGGGGCATTTGACGGGGAG. Protein product: CASSFGGGAFDGE. The entire CDR3 sequence reads CASSFGGGAFDGELFF.